This section outlines one T cell receptor beta chain sequence together with its context. Its antigen is still unknown. Per-base qualities were not stored, and no clone one base away is much larger. TCRbeta CDR3 regions were amplified from genomic DNA using the immunoSEQ Assay, a bias-controlled multiplex PCR. As for how the authors treated the data: The number of nucleated cells in each sample was estimated from the amplification of reference gene primers within the assay. Sequence reads were collapsed and filtered to measure the absolute abundance of every unique TCRbeta CDR3 rearrangement. Productive Simpson clonality was computed per sample as the square root of Simpson's diversity index over productive rearrangements. Entries here come from immuneACCESS through TCRdb and include only in-frame sequences with V and J called. Some clones fail to appear in such tables; in the studies checked, an unresolved V gene covers under half of the shortfall, and the cause of the remainder is unknown. Clone size and V and J calls were adopted from that table, with D and trimming inferred from the DNA. The sample includes about 330,000 clones, with roughly 86% observed a single time. Approximately 10% of the sample is held by the ten biggest clonotypes.

The data were taken from a study of blood T cell repertoires in COVID-19 (dated by TCRdb to the early 2020s). With regard to the full study: Samples covering the acute and convalescent phases of COVID-19 were provided by collaborators in the United States, Italy and Spain. The prospective study material was composed of cDNA or gDNA derived from T cells, B-cell-depleted T cells, or PBMCs. Deeply sampled blood TCRbeta repertoires from subjects exposed to, actively infected with, or recovered from COVID-19 were included in the dataset. The repertoires were released in a freely available public database meant as a resource for research on the immune response to SARS-CoV-2. Samples were obtained from the ongoing ImmuneRACE study (first 160 participants) and from 950 to 1,500 subjects provided by 6 global collaborators. Sample metadata almost always included a de-identified subject ID, COVID-19 status, age in years and sex. Where HLA class I and class II types were available, the types were taken from metadata supplied by the sample provider, not from assay-based typing.

One collaborating source in Seattle enrolled patients during active infection and followed them longitudinally through the course of disease. Whole blood was collected in K2EDTA tubes by collaborating institutions according to the institutions' own protocols. For TCRbeta analysis, collaborator samples were shipped as frozen whole blood, as isolated PBMCs, or as DNA extracted from either sample type. General study outcomes and caveats: Clinical and demographic metadata were provided uncurated, with the amount varying by source and participant.

This TCR came from a young man with COVID-19, enrolled during active disease. The sample comprised peripheral blood.

DNA sequence: TGTGCCAGCTCCCCGCCCGGGAGGGGACGGGGAGAAAAACTGTTTTTT. Translated, it gives CASSPPGRGRGEKLFF. The chain was built from TRBV18 and TRBJ1-4; TRBD1 is perhaps the D gene, given 5 matching bases. V loses 6 bases, J loses 8 bases, and the germline ends lie 22 bases apart. The cysteine opens and the phenylalanine closes a CDR3 of 16 amino acids. Only CDR3 DNA remains: 48 bases, in frame from the first base. The germline V gene encodes CDR1 KGHSH and CDR2 LQKENI.